These T cell receptor beta chains were read from a single sample in a study of OX40 agonist ivuxolimab in advanced cancers. The assay was immunoSEQ multiplex PCR, and TCRdb's table has in-frame clones only and misses some. Of around 60,000 clones listed, around 90% are singletons. This sample comprised CD4+ or CD8+ T cells sorted from blood, obtained in a trial of the OX40 agonist ivuxolimab. Every receptor here comes from an adult with an advanced solid tumor such as melanoma, head and neck, liver or kidney cancer. Each CDR3 is given with its conserved first and last residue. Each record gives: J gene, clone size, V gene, D gene, CDR3 protein, CDR3 DNA. A D gene is named only where the DNA matches it firmly. Expanded clones are given a class, and other clones once, few, many or no size at all.

j_gene: TRBJ2-5; abundance: .; v_gene: TRBV18; d_gene: TRBD2; CDR3aa: CASSPGTSGMFQETQYF; CDR3nt: TGTGCCAGCTCACCCGGGACTAGCGGGATGTTCCAAGAGACCCAGTACTTC
j_gene: TRBJ2-7; abundance: .; v_gene: TRBV21-1; d_gene: .; CDR3aa: CASSGRTGSTYEQYF; CDR3nt: TGTGCCAGCAGCGGGCGGACAGGGTCAACGTACGAGCAGTACTTC
j_gene: TRBJ2-3; abundance: once; v_gene: TRBV6-6; d_gene: TRBD2; CDR3aa: CASSYSTSGSTDTQYF; CDR3nt: TGTGCCAGCAGTTACTCGACTAGCGGGAGCACAGATACGCAGTATTTT
j_gene: TRBJ1-2; abundance: .; v_gene: TRBV19; d_gene: .; CDR3aa: CASSIETEDGYTF; CDR3nt: TGTGCCAGTAGTATAGAAACTGAGGATGGCTACACCTTC
j_gene: TRBJ1-5; abundance: .; v_gene: TRBV28; d_gene: .; CDR3aa: CASSPLRDSNQPQHF; CDR3nt: TGTGCCAGCAGCCCCCTGAGGGATAGCAATCAGCCCCAGCATTTT
j_gene: TRBJ2-7; abundance: few; v_gene: TRBV25-1; d_gene: .; CDR3aa: CASSEQDSYEQYF; CDR3nt: TGTGCCAGCAGTGAACAAGACTCCTACGAGCAGTACTTC
j_gene: TRBJ2-7; abundance: .; v_gene: TRBV7-3; d_gene: .; CDR3aa: CASSLTPLTTYEQYF; CDR3nt: TGTGCCAGCAGCTTAACCCCCCTAACCACCTACGAGCAGTACTTC
j_gene: TRBJ2-7; abundance: .; v_gene: TRBV19; d_gene: TRBD1; CDR3aa: CASSIARDRVFVLSYEQYF; CDR3nt: TGTGCCAGTAGTATAGCCCGGGACAGGGTTTTCGTGCTCTCGTACGAGCAGTACTTC
j_gene: TRBJ2-1; abundance: .; v_gene: TRBV14; d_gene: TRBD2; CDR3aa: CASSQPGLAGLGWGNEQFF; CDR3nt: TGTGCCAGCAGCCAACCGGGACTAGCGGGACTCGGTTGGGGTAATGAGCAGTTCTTC
j_gene: TRBJ2-5; abundance: .; v_gene: TRBV7-9; d_gene: .; CDR3aa: CASSQPIVQETQYF; CDR3nt: TGTGCCAGCAGCCAACCTATAGTCCAAGAGACCCAGTACTTC
j_gene: TRBJ2-7; abundance: .; v_gene: TRBV29-1; d_gene: TRBD2; CDR3aa: CSVRTSGSYEQYF; CDR3nt: TGCAGCGTTAGGACTAGCGGGAGCTACGAGCAGTACTTC
j_gene: TRBJ2-7; abundance: .; v_gene: TRBV29-1; d_gene: .; CDR3aa: CSVAGEYEQYF; CDR3nt: TGCAGCGTTGCTGGTGAATACGAGCAGTACTTC
j_gene: TRBJ2-7; abundance: .; v_gene: TRBV6-5; d_gene: .; CDR3aa: CASSYGRGNYEQYF; CDR3nt: TGTGCCAGCAGTTACGGTCGGGGAAACTACGAGCAGTACTTC
j_gene: TRBJ2-7; abundance: once; v_gene: TRBV7-9; d_gene: TRBD1; CDR3aa: CASSSRDRIYEQYF; CDR3nt: TGTGCCAGCAGCTCCCGGGACAGAATTTACGAGCAGTACTTC
j_gene: TRBJ2-3; abundance: .; v_gene: TRBV7-2; d_gene: .; CDR3aa: CASSPIAGIGTDTQYF; CDR3nt: TGTGCCAGCAGCCCAATTGCGGGAATAGGCACAGATACGCAGTATTTT
j_gene: TRBJ1-1; abundance: .; v_gene: TRBV9; d_gene: .; CDR3aa: CASSPAGRTEAFF; CDR3nt: TGTGCCAGCAGCCCGGCAGGGCGGACTGAAGCTTTCTTT
j_gene: TRBJ1-5; abundance: .; v_gene: TRBV19; d_gene: .; CDR3aa: CASSTPGPQHF; CDR3nt: TGTGCCAGTAGTACGCCGGGGCCCCAGCATTTT
j_gene: TRBJ1-4; abundance: .; v_gene: TRBV6-1; d_gene: TRBD1; CDR3aa: CASSAPTGRGSEKLFF; CDR3nt: TGTGCCAGCAGTGCCCCGACAGGGCGGGGGAGTGAAAAACTGTTTTTT
j_gene: TRBJ1-2; abundance: once; v_gene: TRBV4-1; d_gene: TRBD1; CDR3aa: CASSPGPGQGYGYTF; CDR3nt: TGCGCCAGCAGCCCCGGGCCGGGACAGGGCTATGGCTACACCTTC
j_gene: TRBJ2-1; abundance: once; v_gene: TRBV19; d_gene: TRBD2; CDR3aa: CASSIATGTSRNEQFF; CDR3nt: TGTGCCAGTAGTATAGCAACCGGGACTAGTAGGAATGAGCAGTTCTTC
j_gene: TRBJ2-6; abundance: .; v_gene: TRBV5-6; d_gene: TRBD2; CDR3aa: CASSSQDRSGGPGANVLTF; CDR3nt: TGTGCCAGCAGCTCCCAAGACAGGAGCGGGGGTCCTGGGGCCAACGTCCTGACTTTC
j_gene: TRBJ2-1; abundance: .; v_gene: TRBV19; d_gene: TRBD1; CDR3aa: CASMGQGPYNEQFF; CDR3nt: TGTGCCAGTATGGGACAGGGCCCCTACAATGAGCAGTTCTTC
j_gene: TRBJ2-2; abundance: .; v_gene: TRBV7-8; d_gene: .; CDR3aa: CASRQKQGLSTGELFF; CDR3nt: TGTGCCAGCAGACAGAAACAGGGTCTAAGCACCGGGGAGCTGTTTTTT
j_gene: TRBJ2-1; abundance: .; v_gene: TRBV2; d_gene: .; CDR3aa: CASSPAGASVIVLYNEQFF; CDR3nt: TGTGCCAGCAGTCCGGCGGGGGCCTCAGTAATTGTCCTCTACAATGAGCAGTTCTTC
j_gene: TRBJ2-5; abundance: .; v_gene: TRBV19; d_gene: .; CDR3aa: CASSFGSQETQYF; CDR3nt: TGTGCCAGTAGTTTCGGGTCTCAGGAGACCCAGTACTTC
j_gene: TRBJ1-4; abundance: few; v_gene: TRBV7-8; d_gene: .; CDR3aa: CASSLGPQIFEKLFF; CDR3nt: TGTGCCAGCAGCTTGGGGCCGCAAATATTTGAAAAACTGTTTTTT
j_gene: TRBJ2-5; abundance: few; v_gene: TRBV28; d_gene: TRBD1; CDR3aa: CASSFRGRGPENFQETQYF; CDR3nt: TGTGCCAGCAGTTTCAGGGGCAGGGGGCCAGAGAACTTCCAAGAGACCCAGTACTTC
j_gene: TRBJ2-7; abundance: .; v_gene: TRBV7-6; d_gene: TRBD2; CDR3aa: CASSYGGGSSYEQYF; CDR3nt: TGTGCCAGCAGCTACGGGGGGGGGAGCTCCTACGAGCAGTACTTC
j_gene: TRBJ2-1; abundance: .; v_gene: TRBV9; d_gene: TRBD2; CDR3aa: CASSVGDGGRVGNEQFF; CDR3nt: TGTGCCAGCAGCGTAGGGGACGGCGGGAGGGTAGGCAATGAGCAGTTCTTC
j_gene: TRBJ2-7; abundance: .; v_gene: TRBV25-1; d_gene: TRBD2; CDR3aa: CASSESGTSDEQYF; CDR3nt: TGTGCCAGCAGTGAATCTGGGACTAGCGACGAGCAGTACTTC
j_gene: TRBJ2-3; abundance: medium-sized; v_gene: TRBV6-4; d_gene: TRBD2; CDR3aa: CASSVSGTTPTDTQYF; CDR3nt: TGTGCCAGCAGTGTATCCGGGACTACCCCCACAGATACGCAGTATTTT
j_gene: TRBJ2-3; abundance: .; v_gene: TRBV9; d_gene: .; CDR3aa: CASSVEQGPSTDTQYF; CDR3nt: TGTGCCAGCAGCGTAGAACAGGGACCTAGCACAGATACGCAGTATTTT
j_gene: TRBJ2-7; abundance: .; v_gene: TRBV4-2; d_gene: .; CDR3aa: CASSPTPGNSYEQYF; CDR3nt: TGTGCCAGCAGCCCCACCCCGGGAAACTCCTACGAGCAGTACTTC
j_gene: TRBJ2-1; abundance: .; v_gene: TRBV27; d_gene: .; CDR3aa: CASSFSPGVNEQFF; CDR3nt: TGTGCCAGCAGTTTTAGTCCGGGGGTGAATGAGCAGTTCTTC
j_gene: TRBJ2-2; abundance: .; v_gene: TRBV12-5; d_gene: .; CDR3aa: CASGLGRLVGAQFGELFF; CDR3nt: TGTGCTAGTGGTTTGGGGAGACTAGTCGGGGCGCAGTTCGGGGAGCTGTTTTTT
j_gene: TRBJ2-7; abundance: .; v_gene: TRBV6-5; d_gene: .; CDR3aa: CASSSGFEQYF; CDR3nt: TGTGCCAGCAGTTCAGGGTTCGAGCAGTACTTC
j_gene: TRBJ2-7; abundance: .; v_gene: TRBV5-8; d_gene: TRBD2; CDR3aa: CASSPGLPYEQYF; CDR3nt: TGTGCCAGCAGCCCGGGACTACCTTACGAGCAGTACTTC
j_gene: TRBJ2-5; abundance: .; v_gene: TRBV4-1; d_gene: .; CDR3aa: CASSQDRSPTRETQYF; CDR3nt: TGCGCCAGCAGCCAAGATCGGTCCCCCACAAGAGAGACCCAGTACTTC
j_gene: TRBJ2-7; abundance: .; v_gene: TRBV5-1; d_gene: .; CDR3aa: CASSFEQGSYEQYF; CDR3nt: TGCGCCAGCAGCTTCGAACAGGGTTCTTACGAGCAGTACTTC
j_gene: TRBJ2-5; abundance: .; v_gene: TRBV5-1; d_gene: .; CDR3aa: CASSSGPTGDQETQYF; CDR3nt: TGCGCCAGCAGCTCGGGACCTACAGGCGACCAAGAGACCCAGTACTTC
j_gene: TRBJ2-1; abundance: .; v_gene: TRBV14; d_gene: TRBD2; CDR3aa: CASSGLAGYNEQFF; CDR3nt: TGTGCCAGCAGCGGACTAGCGGGGTACAATGAGCAGTTCTTC
j_gene: TRBJ2-7; abundance: .; v_gene: TRBV2; d_gene: TRBD1; CDR3aa: CASSVWQGDYEQYF; CDR3nt: TGTGCCAGCAGTGTTTGGCAGGGGGACTACGAGCAGTACTTC
j_gene: TRBJ2-1; abundance: .; v_gene: TRBV4-3; d_gene: .; CDR3aa: CASSQDRSGPTQSNEQFF; CDR3nt: TGCGCCAGCAGCCAAGACAGAAGCGGACCCACCCAGAGCAATGAGCAGTTCTTC
j_gene: TRBJ2-1; abundance: .; v_gene: TRBV5-6; d_gene: .; CDR3aa: CASSFPGAYNEQFF; CDR3nt: TGTGCCAGCAGCTTCCCGGGAGCCTACAATGAGCAGTTCTTC
j_gene: TRBJ1-1; abundance: .; v_gene: TRBV7-6; d_gene: .; CDR3aa: CASSSGLNTEAFF; CDR3nt: TGTGCCAGCAGCTCAGGGCTGAACACTGAAGCTTTCTTT